One sample yielded the 19 T cell receptor beta chains listed below, sequenced in a study of tumor and adjacent non-tumor tissue in lung cancer. This sample's RNA came from whole unsorted tissue. Three rounds of nested PCR, following a modified ARM-PCR protocol, produced the TCRbeta library. TCRdb processed the multiplex PCR reads anew with MiXCR; each CDR3 protein has one entry. Found here are about 80,000 distinct CDR3 sequences, around 77% of them singletons; the top ten hold 8.5% to 10%. The sequencing sample was made of lung tumor tissue. All receptors derive from a woman in her thirties or forties with non-small cell lung cancer.

This clonotype was counted ten times or more. J is TRBJ2-2 and V is TRBV7-9; either TRBD1 or TRBD2 may supply D (6 bases each). Germline CDR1 is SEHNR and CDR2 is FQNEAQ (reference sequence). The V gene lost 6 bases and the J gene lost 2 bases, with 16 bases spanning the gap. The CDR3 is made up of 16 amino acids. The CDR3 DNA reads as TGTGCCAGCAGACCATCGGGGGCTCTTAACACCGGGGAGCTGTTTTTT. This gives the protein CASRPSGALNTGELFF. Looking up the rest from reference TRBV7-9 and TRBJ2-2 gives the full variable domain: DTGVSQNPRHKITKRGQNVTFRCDPISEHNRLYWYRQTLGQGPEFLTYFQNEAQLEKSRLLSDRFSAERPKGSFSTLEIQRTEQGDSAMYLCASRPSGALNTGELFFGEGSRLTVL.

The rearrangement joins TRBV11-2 to TRBJ2-7; D is unclear. CDR1 is SGHAT and CDR2 is FQNNGV in the germline V gene. This CDR3 has 16 residues. V was pared by 5 bases and J by 3 bases, with 20 bases between. The CDR3 DNA reads as TGTGCCAGCAGCCCCCTCAGTGGGCAGAGGTTCTACGAGCAGTACTTC. This sequence encodes CASSPLSGQRFYEQYF. The variable domain in full, completed from reference TRBV11-2 and TRBJ2-7, reads EAGVAQSPRYKIIEKRQSVAFWCNPISGHATLYWYQQILGQGPKLLIQFQNNGVVDDSQLPKDRFSAERLKGVDSTLKIQPAKLEDSAVYLCASSPLSGQRFYEQYFGPGTRLTVT.

This chain uses TRBV28 with TRBJ2-7, with 9 bases fitting TRBD1. The germline CDR1 and CDR2 sequences are MDHEN and SYDVKM. The CDR3 loop spans 17 amino acids. CDR3 amino acids: CVNISTIGTGPSYEQYF. DNA of the CDR3: TGTGTCAACATTTCGACCATTGGGACAGGGCCCTCCTACGAGCAGTACTTC.

The J gene is TRBJ1-1, the V gene TRBV11-2; weak D call: TRBD1 (5 bases). The germline CDR1 and CDR2 sequences are SGHAT and FQNNGV. V lost 10 bases, J lost 7 bases, and 16 bases lay in between. The CDR3 is made up of 12 amino acids. CDR3 in amino acids: CANINSGLEAFF. As DNA, the CDR3 is TGTGCCAACATTAATTCGGGGCTTGAAGCTTTCTTT.

About this clonotype itself: This may be a read error, as it is one base from a much larger clone. Lacking the conserved final phenylalanine or tryptophan, this CDR3 likely reflects a read error. V and J are TRBV28 and TRBJ2-7; TRBD1 might be the D (6 bases). Per the germline V gene, CDR1 is MDHEN and CDR2 is SYDVKM. The CDR3 sequence is 14 residues long. V shed 5 bases and J shed 2 bases, with 13 bases lying between them. This CDR3 is CASSGGSLPYEQYL. DNA for the CDR3: TGTGCCAGCAGTGGGGGCAGTCTACCCTACGAGCAGTACCTC.

At least ten counts were recorded for this clonotype. The CDR3 DNA sequence: TGTGCCAGCAGCTCGGTCCCGACTAGCGGGGAGACCCAGTACTTC. The encoded protein is CASSSVPTSGETQYF. This chain connects TRBV5-6 to TRBJ2-5, with 10 bases lining up with TRBD2. The junction had 7 bases not matched to a gene; V was cut back by 3 bases and J by 5 bases. Germline CDR1 is SGHDT and CDR2 is YYEEEE. The CDR3 loop spans 15 amino acids.

As for this clonotype: The conserved closing phenylalanine or tryptophan is absent in this CDR3, likely reflecting a read error. The chain links TRBV10-1 to TRBJ2-3, with TRBD2 as a possible D gene (6 bases). The CDR3 is 15 residues long. CDR1 WNHNN and CDR2 SYGVQD come from the germline V gene (reference sequence). V dropped 3 bases and J dropped 3 bases, with 13 bases sitting between them. The CDR3 protein is CASSDGGIGTDTQYI. The CDR3 DNA reads as TGCGCCAGCAGTGATGGCGGGATAGGAACAGATACGCAGTATATT.

Comments on this clonotype: One base away lies a much larger clone, so this may be a sequencing read error. The rearrangement links TRBV30 to TRBJ2-5; D is possibly TRBD1 or TRBD2 (6 bases each). Germline CDR1 GTSNPN, CDR2 SVGIG (reference sequence). Trimming took off 4 bases at V and 4 bases at J, with 13 bases between the two ends. This CDR3 is 13 amino acids long. CDR3 residues: CAWNGGAPETQYF. The CDR3 DNA sequence: TGTGCCTGGAACGGGGGCGCCCCAGAGACCCAGTACTTC.

The count of this clonotype is one. The CDR3 ends on some other residue instead of the conserved phenylalanine or tryptophan, so this is likely a read error. V usage is TRBV6-5 and J usage is TRBJ2-3; possibly TRBD1 for D (6 bases). Trimming left V 7 bases short and J 2 bases short, with 16 bases between. The CDR3 runs 15 residues. The germline CDR1 and CDR2 sequences are MNHEY and SVGAGI. The CDR3 spells CASMDTGNPTDTQYY. The CDR3 bases are TGTGCCAGCATGGATACAGGGAACCCCACAGATACGCAGTATTAT.

On this clonotype: A much larger clone differs by one base, so this may be a read error. The chain is built from TRBV29-1 and TRBJ2-1; D is unclear. The germline CDR1 and CDR2 sequences are SQVTM and ANQGSEA. V lost 7 bases and J 3 bases, leaving 10 bases between the germline ends. The CDR3 has 12 amino acids. The CDR3 spells CSAPRDYNEQFF. In nucleotides, the CDR3 is TGCAGCGCCCCAAGGGACTACAATGAGCAGTTCTTC.

This clonotype is termed medium-sized. J is TRBJ2-4 and V is TRBV11-2; maybe TRBD1 (6 bases). The CDR3 contains 14 residues. In germline, CDR1 is SGHAT, CDR2 FQNNGV. V was shortened by 5 bases and J by 4 bases, with 12 bases between the two germline ends. In DNA, the CDR3 is TGTGCCAGCAGCCCCGGGACATCAAAAAACATTCAGTACTTC. Encoded protein: CASSPGTSKNIQYF.

This clonotype appeared a single time. This may be a read error: a much more frequent sequence differs by one nucleotide. This chain joins TRBV20-1 and TRBJ2-1; D unclear. This CDR3 is 11 amino acids long. Germline V gene lookup returns CDR1 DFQATT and CDR2 SNEGSKA (reference sequence). Trimming removed 6 bases at V and 11 bases at J, with 14 bases between. CDR3 DNA sequence: TGCAGTGCCGCGCCTGCGCGCAAGCAGTTCTTC. The encoded protein is CSAAPARKQFF.

This clonotype has a handful of counts. The chain couples TRBV20-1 to TRBJ2-7; 11 bases align to TRBD2. Germline V gene sequence: CDR1 DFQATT, CDR2 SNEGSKA (reference sequence). Losses at the gene ends were 6 bases for V and 4 bases for J; bases not matched to a gene: 5. The CDR3 consists of 13 residues. The CDR3 loop is CSATTSGEYEQYF. The CDR3 coding sequence is TGCAGTGCAACGACTAGCGGGGAATACGAGCAGTACTTC.

To note about this clonotype: A junction end diverges from the germline sequence, so it may reflect a read error. CDR3 sequence: CATAQEADAKQFF. In DNA form, the CDR3 reads TGCGCCACAGCACAGGAGGCGGATGCTAAGCAGTTTTTC. This sequence joins TRBV4-1 and TRBJ2-1; D tentatively fits TRBD1 or TRBD2 (5 bases each). Germline assignment: CDR1 MGHRA and CDR2 YSYEKL. The CDR3 runs to 13 residues.

Turning to this clonotype: At one boundary the junction diverges from the germline segment, which might be a read error. This chain connects TRBV4-1 to TRBJ2-5; tentatively, D is TRBD2 (6 bases). CDR1 MGHRA and CDR2 YSYEKL come from the germline V gene. The CDR3 has 13 residues. CDR3 in amino acids: CASNQWRGETQYF. The CDR3 DNA reads as TGCGCCAGCAACCAATGGCGGGGAGAGACCCAGTATTTC.

This chain connects TRBV29-1 to TRBJ2-1, with TRBD2 identical over 8 bases. The CDR3 consists of 16 residues. The V and J ends lost 4 bases and 7 bases, in that order; junction bases with no gene match: 15. Germline CDR1 and CDR2: SQVTM and ANQGSEA. The CDR3 spells CSVGGPGGPYSNEQFF. In DNA form, the CDR3 reads TGCAGCGTTGGTGGGCCGGGAGGGCCGTACAGTAATGAGCAGTTCTTC.

This clonotype has ten or more counts. The chain recombines TRBV6-1 with TRBJ1-1, with 8 positions matching TRBD1. This CDR3 has 15 amino acids. CDR1 MNHNS and CDR2 SASEGT come from the germline V gene. V trimming: 6 bases; J trimming: 3 bases; junction bases outside the gene matches: 9. CDR3 residues: CASRDRATAYTEAFF. The CDR3 DNA reads TGTGCCAGCAGGGACAGGGCGACGGCATACACTGAAGCTTTCTTT.

Notes on this clonotype: One end of the junction is discordant with germline, which a read error may explain. V and J are TRBV6-1 and TRBJ2-5; TRBD2 is a possible D gene (6 bases). Looked up from germline, CDR1 is MNHNS and CDR2 is SASEGT. CDR3 length: 16 residues. CDR3 sequence: CASIPYGGAGQETQYF. CDR3 coding DNA: TGTGCCAGCATTCCCTACGGAGGGGCAGGGCAAGAGACTCAGTACTTC.

Turning to this clonotype: The CDR3 does not end in the conserved phenylalanine or tryptophan, so this is likely a read error. The chain carries TRBV6-5 and TRBJ2-5; D gene uncertain. CDR1 and CDR2 (germline): MNHEY, SVGAGI. CDR3 length: 12 amino acids. CDR3 sequence (DNA): TGTACTACAGAATTACAAAAAGAGACCCAGTACCTC. It is translated as CTTELQKETQYL.